This T cell receptor (beta chain) was observed in a study of CD8 T cells in ankylosing spondylitis. Broader study findings: It was reported that disease-linked clones were significantly enriched in matched ankylosing spondylitis synovial fluid.

This CDR3 region has 15 residues. Trimming at V came to 3 bases and at J to 8 bases, leaving 11 bases not matched to a gene. CDR1 is DFQATT, CDR2 SNEGSKA, per germline (reference sequence). This clonotype was seen many times. Its antigen remains unidentified. From the 5' RACE reads, TCRdb called clonotypes with MiXCR, one entry per CDR3 protein. The sample lists some 130,000 distinct CDR3 sequences, about 13% seen once, with 2.5% to 3% in the top ten. This chain connects TRBV20-1 to TRBJ2-3; TRBD2 agrees at 10 bases. Sequencing input: blood, either unsorted or a sorted T cell fraction (not recorded which). This TCR was sampled from a female donor with ankylosing spondylitis or in good health (not recorded which). CDR3 residues: CSAREAGLARGTQYF. In DNA, the CDR3 is TGCAGTGCTAGGGAAGCGGGACTAGCGAGGGGTACGCAGTATTTT.